Following are 27 T cell receptor beta chains from one sample sequenced in a study of T cell repertoires in cytomegalovirus infection. No cognate antigen is known for these TCRs. A single record per CDR3 protein comes from TCRdb applying MiXCR to the reads. The table lists 80,000 to 90,000 distinct CDR3 sequences, about half of them singletons. The sequencing used CD8+ T cells from cultured PBMCs, collected from culture after CMV antigen stimulation. The receptors derive from a human donor in good health (CMV status not recorded). Some clones in this sample may be carry-over from other donors' samples.

This clonotype was seen only once. This chain joins TRBV4-2 and TRBJ2-7, with 11 bases matching TRBD2. Trimming at V came to 3 bases and at J to 4 bases, leaving 11 bases not matched to a gene. This CDR3 is 17 amino acids long. CDR1 LGHNA and CDR2 YNFKEQ come from the germline V gene. The CDR3 loop reads CASSQETGLAGGYEQYF. The DNA for the CDR3 is TGTGCCAGCAGCCAGGAAACGGGGCTAGCGGGAGGTTACGAGCAGTACTTC.

The rearrangement uses TRBV5-4 and TRBJ1-1, with no clear D. V lost 3 bases and J 8 bases, leaving 8 bases between the germline ends. CDR3 length: 11 amino acids. The germline V gene encodes CDR1 SGHNT and CDR2 YYREEE (reference sequence). Here the CDR3 reads CASSWAGEAFF. The CDR3 nucleotides are TGTGCCAGCAGCTGGGCAGGCGAAGCTTTCTTT.

The chain combines TRBV2 with TRBJ2-4, with D tentatively TRBD2 (5 bases). The V gene lost 7 bases and the J gene lost 6 bases, with 13 bases spanning the gap. CDR1 and CDR2 (germline): SNHLY, FYNNEI. There are 13 residues in the CDR3. Here the CDR3 reads CASTGGSVNIQYF. CDR3 nucleotides: TGTGCCAGCACTGGCGGGTCAGTAAACATTCAGTACTTC.

Turning to this clonotype: The junction and the germline gene differ at one end; a read error may be behind it. This chain connects TRBV30 to TRBJ1-1; D is unresolved. Looked up from germline, CDR1 is GTSNPN and CDR2 is SVGIG (reference sequence). The CDR3 contains 12 residues. The CDR3 is CAWGRVNPEAFF. As DNA, the CDR3 is TGTGCCTGGGGCCGGGTGAACCCTGAAGCTTTCTTT.

This clonotype was observed a handful of times. The chain employs TRBV6-1 and TRBJ1-2; D remains ambiguous. This CDR3 comprises 11 residues. Between the trimmed V and J ends, which lost 6 bases and 5 bases, there was a span of 7 bases. CDR1 is MNHNS, CDR2 SASEGT, per germline. CDR3 protein: CASSSAYGYTF. CDR3 nucleotides: TGTGCCAGCAGCTCGGCGTATGGCTACACCTTC.

This clonotype showed up many times. This may be a read error, as it is one base from a much larger clone. The CDR3 bases are TGTGCCAGCAGCTTAGCGTCCTACAATGAGCAGTTCTTC. Protein product: CASSLASYNEQFF. This chain joins TRBV7-2 and TRBJ2-1, with D unresolved. V was pared by 0 bases and J by 1 base, with 1 base between. Germline V CDR1 and CDR2: SGHTA, FQGNSA. This CDR3 comprises 13 residues.

This chain links TRBV5-4 with TRBJ1-6; D is unclear. Germline V gene data show CDR1 as SGHNT and CDR2 as YYREEE (reference sequence). V was pared by 4 bases and J by 8 bases, with 16 bases between. This CDR3 has 15 residues. The chain's CDR3 is CASSPGFPSDSPLHF. The CDR3 DNA reads as TGTGCCAGCAGCCCGGGATTTCCCTCCGATTCACCCCTCCACTTT.

The chain employs TRBV4-1 and TRBJ1-2; TRBD1 is a possible D gene (5 bases). CDR1 and CDR2 (germline): MGHRA, YSYEKL. V was shortened by 2 bases and J by 3 bases, with 13 bases between the two germline ends. There are 15 residues in the CDR3. CDR3 nucleotide sequence: TGCGCCAGCAGCCAATTCGTCGGGGACTACTATGGCTACACCTTC. Amino acid sequence: CASSQFVGDYYGYTF.

This clonotype was seen more than once but under ten times. The junction differs from germline at one of its ends, possibly a read error. V and J are TRBV7-9 and TRBJ2-7; 7 bases are shared with TRBD1. The CDR3 sequence is 13 residues long. From germline, CDR1 is SEHNR and CDR2 FQNEAQ (reference sequence). CDR3 sequence (DNA): TGTGCCAGCAGCCAGGGGGACAGTTTTTATCGGGACTTC. This translates into CASSQGDSFYRDF.

The V gene is TRBV4-1, the J gene TRBJ2-1; D unresolved. Germline V gene lookup returns CDR1 MGHRA and CDR2 YSYEKL. Trimming took off 1 base at V and 10 bases at J, with 5 bases between the two ends. The CDR3 is 11 amino acids. The CDR3 DNA sequence: TGCGCCAGCAGCCAAGCTGGGGAGCAGTTCTTC. It specifies CASSQAGEQFF.

This clonotype was detected a few times. The chain combines TRBV7-8 with TRBJ2-5, with D hard to call. Trimming removed 4 bases from V and 2 bases from J, with 8 bases in between. The germline V gene has CDR1 SGHVS and CDR2 FQNEAQ. This CDR3 has 13 amino acids. This chain's CDR3 is CASSSWWQETQYF. DNA of the CDR3: TGTGCCAGCAGCTCATGGTGGCAAGAGACCCAGTACTTC.

This chain joins TRBV7-2 and TRBJ2-7, with D possibly TRBD1 on 7 matching bases. Trimming took 4 bases from V and 1 from J, leaving 11 bases between them. Germline V gene sequence: CDR1 SGHTA, CDR2 FQGNSA. The CDR3 runs to 14 residues. DNA of the CDR3: TGTGCCAGCAGCTCCGCAGGGGGGTCCTACGAGCAGTACTTC. Translating gives CASSSAGGSYEQYF.

This clonotype was found a few times. This chain uses TRBV7-9 with TRBJ2-5; D not resolved. The CDR3 extends over 12 amino acids. Germline V lookup: CDR1 SEHNR, CDR2 FQNEAQ (reference sequence). The V end was cut by 0 bases, the J end by 5 bases, with 4 bases between. The CDR3 protein is CASSLAMETQYF. In DNA form, the CDR3 reads TGTGCCAGCAGCTTAGCGATGGAGACCCAGTACTTC.

The V call is TRBV28, the J call TRBJ1-1, with a possible D match to TRBD1 (6 bases). V lost 3 bases and J 5 bases, leaving 25 bases between the germline ends. Germline lookup yields CDR1 MDHEN and CDR2 SYDVKM. The CDR3 length is 18 residues. This chain's CDR3 is CASSFGPTGGWGGTEAFF. The CDR3 DNA is TGTGCCAGCAGTTTCGGACCGACCGGGGGCTGGGGGGGAACTGAAGCTTTCTTT.

V and J are TRBV15 and TRBJ1-4, with 8 bases that match TRBD1. Trimming removed 0 bases from V and 10 bases from J; junction bases left unmatched: 10. Germline assignment: CDR1 LNHNV and CDR2 YYDKDF (reference sequence). The CDR3 totals 16 residues. The chain's CDR3 is CATSRDPGTGRGKLFF. DNA for the CDR3: TGTGCCACCAGCAGAGATCCGGGGACAGGTCGGGGAAAACTGTTTTTT.

The table lists this clonotype with a count of one. A read error may account for a junction end that differs from germline. This chain connects TRBV7-8 to TRBJ2-1; D is perhaps TRBD1 (5 bases). The CDR3 consists of 12 residues. In germline, CDR1 is SGHVS, CDR2 FQNEAQ. The CDR3 sequence: CASSFPDSSTVF. The CDR3 DNA is TGTGCCAGCAGCTTCCCAGACAGTAGTACTGTCTTC.

This clonotype showed up just a few times. V is TRBV7-6 and J is TRBJ2-1; D not resolved. The germline CDR1 and CDR2 sequences are SGHVS and FNYEAQ. V lost 5 bases to trimming and J lost 8 bases, with 19 bases between them. This CDR3 is 15 amino acids long. In nucleotides, the CDR3 is TGTGCCAGCAGCCACGCCTTTGGGCCAGACGATGAGCAGTTCTTC. This encodes CASSHAFGPDDEQFF.

This clonotype was seen only once. The CDR3 coding sequence is TGCAGTGCTACGCGTATGGGCCAAGCTTTCTTT. Its translation: CSATRMGQAFF. The V and J genes are TRBV20-1 and TRBJ1-1; D unresolved. The CDR3 is 11 residues long. CDR1 is DFQATT, CDR2 SNEGSKA, per germline (reference sequence). Trimming shortened V by 4 bases and J by 9 bases, and 12 bases separated the two germline ends.

V usage is TRBV11-1 and J usage is TRBJ1-6; 7 nucleotides align to TRBD1. Per germline, CDR1 SGHAT and CDR2 FQDESV (reference sequence). V was pared by 4 bases and J by 8 bases, with 8 bases of the junction left unmatched. This CDR3 has 15 residues. The CDR3 nucleotides are TGTGCCAGCAGCTCCCTGGAGGGGGCTTATTCACCCCTCCACTTT. It translates to CASSSLEGAYSPLHF. The full variable domain, rest sourced from reference TRBV11-1 and TRBJ1-6, is EAEVAQSPRYKITEKSQAVAFWCDPISGHATLYWYRQILGQGPELLVQFQDESVVDDSQLPKDRFSAERLKGVDSTLKIQPAELGDSAMYLCASSSLEGAYSPLHFGNGTRLTVT.

The chain employs TRBV7-9 and TRBJ1-1; D possibly corresponds to TRBD1 (6 bases). V was pared by 5 bases and J by 0 bases, with 16 bases between. Germline V gene lookup returns CDR1 SEHNR and CDR2 FQNEAQ (reference sequence). There are 16 residues in the CDR3. The CDR3, as DNA: TGTGCCAGCAGCCCTTCCGTGGGGGGCTTGAACACTGAAGCTTTCTTT. Translated, it gives CASSPSVGGLNTEAFF.

This clonotype showed up just a few times. Here the CDR3 reads CASSLRRGVNTGELFF. The CDR3 DNA reads as TGTGCCAGCAGCTTACGACGGGGGGTAAACACCGGGGAGCTGTTTTTT. The chain carries TRBV7-2 and TRBJ2-2; 7 bases are shared with TRBD2. The CDR3 length is 16 residues. With 2 bases clipped from V and 2 bases from J, the junction kept 5 bases outside the gene matches. From germline, CDR1 is SGHTA and CDR2 FQGNSA.

The CDR3 protein is CASRPPGTSGNGELFF. CDR3 sequence (DNA): TGTGCCAGCAGACCGCCCGGCACTAGCGGAAACGGGGAGCTGTTTTTT. The V and J genes are TRBV6-1 and TRBJ2-2; TRBD2 matches 8 bases. With V trimmed by 6 bases and J by 7 bases, 13 bases remained unmatched. Germline V gene lookup returns CDR1 MNHNS and CDR2 SASEGT. CDR3 size: 16 residues.

Only one count was recorded for this clonotype. The chain uses TRBV7-2 and TRBJ2-7; the D is unclear. Trimming pared 7 bases from V and 0 bases from J, leaving 13 bases between. In germline, CDR1 is SGHTA, CDR2 FQGNSA. The CDR3 is 14 residues long. The CDR3 here is CASTSTPGSYEQYF. Written as DNA, the CDR3 is TGTGCCAGCACTTCGACTCCCGGCTCCTACGAGCAGTACTTC.

This clonotype was found a few times. The chain joins TRBV30 to TRBJ1-5, with D uncertain. Trimming removed 8 bases from V and 7 bases from J, with 6 bases in between. Germline CDR1 GTSNPN, CDR2 SVGIG (reference sequence). The CDR3 runs to 9 residues. The CDR3 region has the DNA TGTGCCCAAGCCCAGCCCCAGCATTTT. Residues: CAQAQPQHF.

The rearrangement uses TRBV28 and TRBJ2-7; no clear D gene. The CDR3 contains 14 residues. Trimming removed 10 bases at V and 3 bases at J, with 19 bases between. The germline V gene has CDR1 MDHEN and CDR2 SYDVKM. The CDR3 reads CAITPTQRYYEQYF. The CDR3 DNA reads as TGTGCCATCACTCCCACCCAACGATACTACGAGCAGTACTTC. Together with reference TRBV28 and TRBJ2-7, the CDR3 gives the full variable domain: DVKVTQSSRYLVKRTGEKVFLECVQDMDHENMFWYRQDPGLGLRLIYFSYDVKMKEKGDIPEGYSVSREKKERFSLILESASTNQTSMYLCAITPTQRYYEQYFGPGTRLTVT.

The rearrangement links TRBV5-4 to TRBJ1-1; D perhaps matches TRBD1 (5 bases). Germline values: CDR1 SGHNT, CDR2 YYREEE (reference sequence). V lost 0 bases, J lost 6 bases, and 9 bases lay in between. This CDR3 has 13 amino acids. CDR3 residues: CASSLVEGPEAFF. Here the CDR3 DNA reads TGTGCCAGCAGCTTGGTGGAGGGGCCTGAAGCTTTCTTT.

The chain is built from TRBV27 and TRBJ2-4; no definite D call. Germline V lookup: CDR1 MNHEY, CDR2 SMNVEV (reference sequence). V was shortened by 8 bases and J by 8 bases, with 13 bases between the two germline ends. The CDR3 runs to 12 residues. This CDR3 reads CASGLDGHIQYF. CDR3 nucleotides: TGTGCCAGCGGGCTTGACGGACACATTCAGTACTTC.